These T cell receptor beta chains were read from a single sample in a study of neurological immune-mediated disorders. TCRdb re-derived calls from the 5' RACE reads in MiXCR, one entry per CDR3 protein. The sample shows more than 40,000 distinct CDR3 sequences, approximately 11% of them seen only once. Sequences were obtained from PBMCs. The source of these receptors is a male donor with HTLV-1-associated myelopathy (HAM/TSP). Each CDR3 is given with its conserved first and last residue. Each record gives: J gene, D gene, clone size, V gene, CDR3 length, CDR3 protein, CDR3 DNA. A D gene is named only where the DNA matches it firmly. Not all rows give a size; the values are once, few, many and, for expanded clones, a class.

TRBJ1-4 - many TRBV15 16 CATSRDPTVGPEKLFF TGTGCCACCAGCAGAGATCCGACGGTGGGTCCTGAAAAACTGTTTTTT
TRBJ2-5 - many TRBV7-3 14 CASSLQGGGETQYF TGTGCCAGCAGCTTACAAGGGGGTGGGGAGACCCAGTACTTC
TRBJ1-5 - many TRBV6-2/TRBV6-3 15 CASSGKIDSNQPQHF TGTGCCAGCAGTGGGAAGATAGATAGCAATCAGCCCCAGCATTTT
TRBJ2-1 TRBD2 many TRBV3-1 17 CASSQAEGGAPYVEQFF TGTGCCAGCAGCCAAGCGGAGGGAGGGGCCCCTTATGTTGAGCAGTTCTTC
TRBJ1-2 - - TRBV28 14 CASTLRVLNYGYTF TGTGCCAGCACCCTAAGGGTACTAAACTATGGCTACACCTTC
TRBJ1-1 - - TRBV20-1 15 CSARIQVLRNTEAFF TGTAGTGCACGCATACAGGTTCTTCGGAACACTGAAGCTTTCTTT
TRBJ1-6 - many TRBV7-2 18 CASSLARPKPTLNSPLHF TGTGCCAGCAGCTTAGCGCGCCCCAAACCGACCCTAAATTCACCCCTCCACTTT
TRBJ2-3 TRBD1 many TRBV4-3 17 CASSRILSGQGLNTQYF TGCGCCAGCAGCCGTATCCTATCGGGACAGGGTCTTAATACGCAGTATTTT
TRBJ1-4 - many TRBV4-3 15 CASSQARRENEKLFF TGCGCCAGCAGCCAAGCACGGCGAGAGAATGAAAAACTGTTTTTT
TRBJ1-5 - many TRBV20-1 16 CSALHQGLRENQPQHF TGCAGTGCTCTCCATCAGGGGTTACGGGAAAATCAGCCCCAGCATTTT
TRBJ2-1 - - TRBV4-1 17 CASSQDPLAGVVNEQFF TGCGCCAGCAGCCAAGATCCACTAGCTGGGGTGGTTAATGAGCAGTTCTTC
TRBJ2-3 - many TRBV4-3 16 CASSQEGPASRDTQYF TGCGCCAGCAGCCAAGAGGGACCAGCGTCGAGGGATACGCAGTATTTT
TRBJ2-5 TRBD1 many TRBV15 15 CATRPWTGNQETQYF TGTGCCACCCGACCGTGGACAGGGAATCAAGAGACCCAGTACTTC
TRBJ2-4 - - TRBV3-1 14 CASSQDGGRNIQYF TGTGCCAGCAGCCAAGATGGCGGAAGAAACATTCAGTACTTC
TRBJ2-7 - many TRBV4-2 16 CASSQDKTSSSYEQYF TGTGCCAGCAGCCAAGATAAAACGTCGAGCTCCTACGAGCAGTACTTC
TRBJ1-1 - many TRBV28 15 CASSLSASMNTEAFF TGTGCCAGCAGTTTAAGTGCTTCTATGAACACTGAAGCTTTCTTT
TRBJ1-1 - many TRBV20-1 15 CSATPFGQLNTEAFF TGCAGTGCTACCCCTTTTGGACAGTTGAACACTGAAGCTTTCTTT
TRBJ2-1 - many TRBV5-6 13 CASSLGRFNEQFF TGTGCCAGCAGCTTGGGCAGGTTTAATGAGCAGTTCTTC
TRBJ2-2 TRBD2 few TRBV10-3 14 CAIRASGDTGELFF TGTGCCATCAGGGCTAGCGGGGACACCGGGGAGCTGTTTTTT
TRBJ2-5 TRBD2 many TRBV7-2 16 CASSLAWGGAQETQYF TGTGCCAGCAGCTTAGCGTGGGGGGGAGCTCAAGAGACCCAGTACTTC
TRBJ2-1 - many TRBV6-5 14 CASSYGGPTNEQFF TGTGCCAGCAGTTACGGGGGGCCCACCAATGAGCAGTTCTTC
TRBJ1-6 - many TRBV20-1 14 CSARDGGPNSPLHF TGCAGTGCTAGAGATGGGGGTCCTAATTCACCCCTCCACTTT
TRBJ2-3 TRBD2 many TRBV5-1 16 CASSTGPGGTTDTQYF TGCGCCAGCAGCACCGGTCCGGGGGGTACCACAGATACGCAGTATTTT
TRBJ2-4 - many TRBV25-1 18 CASSARHTHRGAKNIQYF TGTGCCAGCAGTGCCCGCCACACTCACAGAGGAGCCAAAAACATTCAGTACTTC
TRBJ2-3 TRBD2 many TRBV7-2 17 CASSLVGAGLAGATQYF TGTGCCAGCAGCTTAGTAGGGGCGGGACTAGCGGGGGCTACGCAGTATTTT
TRBJ1-5 TRBD1 many TRBV6-5 13 CASSQGAHEPQHF TGTGCCAGCAGTCAGGGGGCGCATGAGCCCCAGCATTTT
TRBJ2-7 TRBD1 many TRBV7-6 13 CASSRGQGNEQYF TGTGCCAGCAGCCGGGGACAGGGCAACGAGCAGTACTTC
TRBJ1-1 - many TRBV20-1 13 CSAKSPRTIEAFF TGCAGTGCTAAATCCCCCCGAACGATAGAAGCTTTCTTT
TRBJ2-7 TRBD1 many TRBV5-4 14 CASSPTGDAYEQYF TGTGCCAGCAGTCCTACAGGGGATGCCTACGAGCAGTACTTC
TRBJ1-1 - many TRBV7-8 14 CASAPPRTRDKAFF TGTGCCAGCGCACCCCCCCGGACCCGGGATAAAGCTTTCTTT
TRBJ1-1 - many TRBV12-3/TRBV12-4 13 CASRPRVGTEAFF TGTGCCAGCAGACCCAGGGTCGGAACTGAAGCTTTCTTT
TRBJ2-2 TRBD2 few TRBV6-5 17 CASSYLFGGGAPGELFF TGTGCCAGCAGTTACTTGTTCGGCGGGGGGGCCCCCGGGGAGCTGTTTTTT
TRBJ2-1 - many TRBV7-9 14 CASSRDQGGNEQFF TGTGCCAGCAGCCGAGACCAGGGCGGTAATGAGCAGTTCTTC
TRBJ1-6 - many TRBV7-2 15 CASSFRSKGFSPLHF TGTGCCAGCAGCTTCCGGTCCAAAGGGTTTTCACCCCTCCACTTT
TRBJ2-7 - many TRBV7-2 14 CASSSGRIPYEQYF TGTGCCAGCAGCTCCGGACGAATCCCCTACGAGCAGTACTTC
TRBJ1-1 - many TRBV7-9 15 CASRKIRGEATEAFF TGTGCCAGCAGAAAAATCCGGGGCGAAGCCACTGAAGCTTTCTTT
TRBJ1-5 - many TRBV2 14 CASKRRNSNQPQHF TGTGCCAGCAAAAGGAGAAATAGCAATCAGCCCCAGCATTTT
TRBJ2-7 TRBD1 many TRBV6-6 14 CASSYPDRVYEQYF TGTGCCAGCAGTTACCCCGACAGGGTCTACGAGCAGTACTTC
TRBJ1-4 TRBD1 many TRBV20-1 13 CSAALQGDEKLFF TGCAGTGCAGCGCTCCAGGGGGACGAAAAACTGTTTTTT